The clone carrying this T cell receptor beta chain occurred many times. The antigen remains undetermined. These data are taken from a study of CD8 T cells in ankylosing spondylitis. General observations from the study: Blood of patients with ankylosing spondylitis appeared to be characterized by a TCR beta motif of several highly homologous variants.

TCRdb reprocessed the 5' RACE reads via MiXCR and lists one record per CDR3 protein. The data contain some 87,000 distinct CDR3 sequences, roughly 8.8% of them seen just once; the ten biggest clones take up approximately 4.6%. Germline V gene lookup returns CDR1 SGHKS and CDR2 YYEKEE (reference sequence). V was shortened by 3 bases and J by 7 bases, with 10 bases between the two germline ends. The length of the CDR3 is 12 residues. The rearrangement links TRBV5-5 to TRBJ1-2; tentative D call: TRBD1 (5 bases). Sequenced input: blood, either unsorted or a sorted T cell fraction (not recorded which). The source of this sequence is a male donor with ankylosing spondylitis or in good health (not recorded which). The CDR3 DNA sequence: TGTGCCAGCAGCTCAATGGGGACTGGCTACACCTTC. Amino acid sequence: CASSSMGTGYTF.